Below are 3 T cell receptor beta chains sequenced from a single sample in a study of vaccination effects on CD4 cells after COVID-19. CD4+ T cells specific for antigen were expanded with viral peptide pools by the ViraFEST assay before sequencing. Investigators separated out CD4+ T cells once less than 11 days of culture had passed. PCR confirmed that the person was infected with SARS-CoV-2 between March and December 2020. Antigen specificity for these receptors is unknown. Here immunoSEQ multiplex PCR was the method, and the copy in TCRdb shows in-frame clones only, minus some. The data hold around 53,000 clones, with under 80% observed a single time. The sequencing used CD4+ T cells from PBMCs cultured with HIV peptides, collected before COVID-19 vaccination. The subset is: HIV-1 Nef peptide pool negative control/reference culture. These receptor sequences come from a human donor who had a prior SARS-CoV-2 infection.

The V and J genes are TRBV28 and TRBJ2-5, with TRBD1 matching over 10 bases. Germline CDR1 and CDR2: MDHEN and SYDVKM. Germline trimming cut 3 bases from V and 2 bases from J; bases unmatched to any gene: 12. This CDR3 is built from 18 residues. The CDR3 DNA follows: TGTGCCAGCAGTTTGCCTGGACCCGGGACAGGGGCGCAAGAGACCCAGTACTTC. This codes for CASSLPGPGTGAQETQYF.

The rearrangement uses TRBV10-2 and TRBJ1-1, with 7 bases fitting TRBD1. Trimming removed 1 base from V and 1 base from J; junction bases left unmatched: 6. The CDR3 consists of 16 residues. The V gene's germline CDR1 is WSHSY and CDR2 SAAADI. In nucleotides, the CDR3 is TGCGCCAGCAGTGAGTTGGGGAGGACAGGGAACACTGAAGCTTTCTTT. This gives the protein CASSELGRTGNTEAFF.

The chain links TRBV6-2 or TRBV6-3 to TRBJ1-1, with TRBD1 matching over 7 bases. This CDR3 is 17 amino acids long. Germline lookup yields CDR1 MNHEY and CDR2 SVGEGT. V gave up 0 bases and J gave up 5 bases; unmatched junction bases: 12. CDR3 sequence (DNA): TGTGCCAGCAGTTACTCAAGGTACAGGGGTTATGGGACTGAAGCTTTCTTT. Translated: CASSYSRYRGYGTEAFF.